The 28 T cell receptor beta chains given below trace back to one sample, sequenced in a study of blood T cell repertoires in COVID-19. TCRdb keeps only in-frame clones here, not all; method: immunoSEQ multiplex PCR. The repertoire holds 150,000 to 200,000 clones, with approximately 86% as singletons. Sequenced sample: peripheral blood. The receptors derive from a man between 45 and 60 years old with active or convalescent COVID-19.

The chain has TRBV2 and TRBJ2-1; a weak D match, TRBD2 (5 bases). The CDR3 runs 13 residues. Germline V gene data show CDR1 as SNHLY and CDR2 as FYNNEI. Trimming left V 6 bases short and J 7 bases short, with 13 bases between. The CDR3 loop is CASSAGDVNEQFF. As DNA, the CDR3 is TGTGCCAGCAGCGCCGGGGATGTGAATGAGCAGTTCTTC.

Notes on this clone: Its ends do not fully match the called genes, so a read error is possible. V gene TRBV7-2 combines with J gene TRBJ1-1, with TRBD1 matching over 8 bases. The CDR3 length is 16 residues. CDR1 SGHTA and CDR2 FQGNSA come from the germline V gene. CDR3 bases: TGTGCCAGCAACTTACAGGGGGAAGTAGGTTTCACTGAAGCTTTCTTT. Its translation: CASNLQGEVGFTEAFF.

This chain links TRBV5-1 with TRBJ2-2; 11 bases align to TRBD1. Unmatched junction bases numbered 7, after V lost 6 bases and J lost 3 bases. The CDR3 sequence is 16 residues long. Germline V gives CDR1 SGHRS, CDR2 YFSETQ. This CDR3 reads CASTSDRGQDTGELFF. DNA for the CDR3: TGCGCCAGCACCTCGGACAGGGGGCAGGACACCGGGGAGCTGTTTTTT.

This clone was detected a few times. The genes are TRBV7-3 and TRBJ2-7, with D possibly being TRBD1 (6 bases). Trimming took off 3 bases at V and 6 bases at J, with 12 bases between the two ends. Germline CDR1 and CDR2: SGHTA and FQGTGA. The CDR3 consists of 13 residues. Here the CDR3 DNA reads TGTGCCAGCAGCTTGGGACACGGGACCGAGCAGTACTTC. Translated: CASSLGHGTEQYF.

This chain uses TRBV2 with TRBJ1-2; no clear D. With 5 bases removed from V and 8 bases from J, the gap between germline ends came to 12 bases. Germline CDR1 reads SNHLY; CDR2 reads FYNNEI. The CDR3 runs 12 residues. This CDR3 reads CASSPSRRGYTF. CDR3 in DNA: TGTGCCAGCAGTCCGAGCCGCAGGGGCTACACCTTC.

This clone appeared a single time. The chain is built from TRBV28 and TRBJ2-7, with D tentatively TRBD1 (5 bases). Germline lookup yields CDR1 MDHEN and CDR2 SYDVKM. The germline V and J ends were trimmed by 3 bases and 2 bases, with 14 bases remaining between them. This CDR3 has 15 amino acids. The CDR3, as DNA: TGTGCCAGCAGTTTGGGTGGGGCCGTCACCTACGAGCAGTACTTC. Protein: CASSLGGAVTYEQYF.

The chain carries TRBV27 and TRBJ1-1; D uncertain. From germline, CDR1 is MNHEY and CDR2 SMNVEV (reference sequence). This CDR3 region has 11 residues. V was pared by 8 bases and J by 3 bases, with 7 bases between. CDR3 DNA: TGTGCCAGCGTCCGTTACACTGAAGCTTTCTTT. Amino acids: CASVRYTEAFF.

V usage is TRBV18 and J usage is TRBJ2-7; D is uncertain. Trimming pared 4 bases from V and 5 bases from J, leaving 9 bases between. This CDR3 contains 12 residues. CDR1 and CDR2 (germline): KGHSH, LQKENI. The CDR3 here is CASSLVSDEQYF. The CDR3 DNA reads TGTGCCAGCTCACTAGTTTCGGACGAGCAGTACTTC.

CDR3 protein: CASSGQGYNQPQHF. CDR3 DNA: TGTGCCAGCAGCGGACAGGGTTACAATCAGCCCCAGCATTTT. V gene TRBV27 combines with J gene TRBJ1-5, with TRBD1 matching 8 bases. Per germline, CDR1 MNHEY and CDR2 SMNVEV (reference sequence). The CDR3 contains 14 residues. J lost 3 bases, V lost 6 bases, and 4 bases had no gene match.

This clone has a handful of counts. The V gene is TRBV2, the J gene TRBJ2-4, with D possibly matching TRBD1 (5 bases). Germline loops: CDR1 SNHLY, CDR2 FYNNEI. The CDR3 is 11 amino acids. The V and J ends lost 6 bases and 10 bases respectively, with 10 bases between them. CDR3 loop: CASRTDTIQYF. The CDR3, as DNA: TGTGCCAGCAGGACGGACACAATTCAGTACTTC.

CDR3 DNA sequence: TGTGCCAGTAGTTCCGCGGGGGCCCAGTATGAGACCCAGTACTTC. It encodes CASSSAGAQYETQYF. The genes are TRBV19 and TRBJ2-5; possible D gene TRBD2, 7 bases. The CDR3 is 15 residues long. CDR1 LNHDA and CDR2 SQIVND come from the germline V gene (reference sequence). V was shortened by 5 bases and J by 5 bases, with 18 bases between the two germline ends. The full variable domain, its missing parts supplied by reference TRBV19 and TRBJ2-5, is DGGITQSPKYLFRKEGQNVTLSCEQNLNHDAMYWYRQDPGQGLRLIYYSQIVNDFQKGDIAEGYSVSREKKESFPLTVTSAQKNPTAFYLCASSSAGAQYETQYFGPGTRLLVL.

Ten or more counts support this clone. This sample also contains other DNA sequences that code for the same CDR3. The chain couples TRBV7-6 to TRBJ2-1, with TRBD1 identical over 11 bases. V was clipped by 3 bases and J by 4 bases; unmatched bases: 2. This CDR3 region has 15 residues. Germline V lookup: CDR1 SGHVS, CDR2 FNYEAQ. This CDR3 is CASSLGQGDYNEQFF. The CDR3 bases are TGTGCCAGCAGCTTGGGACAGGGGGATTACAATGAGCAGTTCTTC.

The J gene is TRBJ2-2, the V gene TRBV6-5; 7 nucleotides align to TRBD2. The length of the CDR3 is 15 residues. Germline CDR1 reads MNHEY; CDR2 reads SVGAGI. After removal of 6 bases from V and 7 bases from J, the junction contained 11 bases not matched to a gene. CDR3: CASRDKGTINGELFF. The DNA for the CDR3 is TGTGCCAGCAGAGACAAGGGGACTATAAACGGGGAGCTGTTTTTT.

V usage is TRBV5-4 and J usage is TRBJ1-4; 10 bases fit TRBD1. Germline assignment: CDR1 SGHNT and CDR2 YYREEE (reference sequence). The trim removed 10 bases at V and 7 bases at J, leaving 10 bases unmatched. This CDR3 comprises 14 residues. The CDR3, as DNA: TGTGCCTGGCACCGGGACAGGGGACCTGAAAAACTGTTTTTT. This gives the protein CAWHRDRGPEKLFF.

The V gene is TRBV27, the J gene TRBJ2-3; TRBD2 aligns across 9 bases. Germline V gene lookup returns CDR1 MNHEY and CDR2 SMNVEV (reference sequence). J gave up 0 bases and V 6 bases, and 4 bases lay outside the gene matches. This CDR3 is 15 amino acids long. CDR3 in DNA: TGTGCCAGCAGACTAGCGGGCTCTAGCACAGATACGCAGTATTTT. Translation: CASRLAGSSTDTQYF.

The chain carries TRBV19 and TRBJ1-5; 9 bases agree with TRBD1. Germline V CDR1 and CDR2: LNHDA, SQIVND (reference sequence). J was trimmed by 4 bases and V by 7 bases; bases with no gene match: 5. The CDR3 runs 14 residues. CDR3 sequence reads: CASTGTGRNQPQHF. Written as DNA, the CDR3 is TGTGCCAGTACCGGGACAGGGCGAAATCAGCCCCAGCATTTT.

CDR3 DNA sequence: TGTGCCTGGAGTGGAGGAGGCAGCCAGTATAGCAATCAGCCCCAGCATTTT. Residues: CAWSGGGSQYSNQPQHF. This chain links TRBV30 with TRBJ1-5; D is unclear. CDR3 size: 17 residues. The germline V and J ends were trimmed by 1 base and 0 bases, with 16 bases remaining between them. In germline, CDR1 is GTSNPN, CDR2 SVGIG (reference sequence).

This chain joins TRBV18 and TRBJ1-2, with D perhaps TRBD1 (6 bases). The CDR3 has 13 amino acids. Germline CDR1 is KGHSH and CDR2 is LQKENI. With 6 bases removed from V and 6 bases from J, the gap between germline ends came to 14 bases. The CDR3: CASSEDSFHGYTF. Here the CDR3 DNA reads TGTGCCAGCTCGGAGGACAGCTTCCATGGCTACACCTTC.

The rearrangement uses TRBV7-2 and TRBJ1-1, with D maybe TRBD1 (6 bases). V lost 0 bases to trimming and J lost 4 bases, with 9 bases between them. The CDR3 length is 14 residues. CDR1 and CDR2 (germline): SGHTA, FQGNSA. Here the CDR3 DNA reads TGTGCCAGCAGCTTAGCCGAAGGGGGCACTGAAGCTTTCTTT. It yields the protein CASSLAEGGTEAFF.

The J gene is TRBJ2-1, the V gene TRBV6-1, with 7 bases that match TRBD2. This CDR3 comprises 15 residues. Germline assignment: CDR1 MNHNS and CDR2 SASEGT. V shed 2 bases, J shed 7 bases, and the junction held 8 bases outside the gene matches. DNA for the CDR3: TGTGCCAGCAGTGAACTGGCTAGCGGTGGGAATGAGCAGTTCTTC. Protein product: CASSELASGGNEQFF.

V is TRBV27 and J is TRBJ2-7; 7 bases map to TRBD1. The germline V gene has CDR1 MNHEY and CDR2 SMNVEV (reference sequence). V gave up 4 bases and J gave up 5 bases; unmatched junction bases: 8. The CDR3 totals 14 residues. The CDR3 DNA reads as TGTGCCAGCAGTTCGGTTAGGACAGGACACGAGCAGTACTTC. Its translation is CASSSVRTGHEQYF.

This chain uses TRBV9 with TRBJ2-5; no clear D gene. This CDR3 is 15 amino acids long. V was trimmed by 5 bases and J by 0 bases, leaving 14 bases between them. Germline V gene sequence: CDR1 SGDLS, CDR2 YYNGEE. DNA of the CDR3: TGTGCCAGCAGTTTGGGTGGGCATTACCAAGAGACCCAGTACTTC. Amino acid sequence: CASSLGGHYQETQYF.

V is TRBV15 and J is TRBJ2-2; D is uncertain. This CDR3 has 14 residues. Germline CDR1 and CDR2: LNHNV and YYDKDF (reference sequence). V lost 6 bases to trimming and J lost 7 bases, with 15 bases between them. CDR3 nucleotides: TGTGCCACCAGACACGACTTGGAAGACGGGGAGCTGTTTTTT. It yields the protein CATRHDLEDGELFF. The whole variable domain, filled in from reference TRBV15 and TRBJ2-2, reads DAMVIQNPRYQVTQFGKPVTLSCSQTLNHNVMYWYQQKSSQAPKLLFHYYDKDFNNEADTPDNFQSRRPNTSFCFLDIRSPGLGDTAMYLCATRHDLEDGELFFGEGSRLTVL.

This clone was seen at least ten times. The rearrangement links TRBV7-9 to TRBJ1-6; the D is unclear. This CDR3 is 11 amino acids long. In germline, CDR1 is SEHNR, CDR2 FQNEAQ (reference sequence). Trimming removed 5 bases from V and 6 bases from J, with 2 bases in between. Here the CDR3 DNA reads TGTGCCAGCAGCCGTAATTCACCCCTCCACTTT. Translation: CASSRNSPLHF.

The rearrangement links TRBV5-5 to TRBJ1-2; 7 bases match TRBD1. V lost 0 bases to trimming and J lost 12 bases; unmatched junction nucleotides: 14. The CDR3 covers 15 residues. Looked up from germline, CDR1 is SGHKS and CDR2 is YYEKEE (reference sequence). DNA for the CDR3: TGTGCCAGCAGCTTGGCACAACTATCACAGGGGCGTCACACCTTC. This encodes CASSLAQLSQGRHTF.

J is TRBJ2-3 and V is TRBV11-1, with 9 nucleotides matching TRBD2. The CDR3 has 15 amino acids. V shed 4 bases and J 5 bases; nucleotides not matched to a gene: 7. CDR1 is SGHAT and CDR2 is FQDESV in the germline V gene (reference sequence). The CDR3 coding sequence is TGTGCCAGCAGCTCCTTAGCGGGAGCAGGAGATACGCAGTATTTT. Its translation: CASSSLAGAGDTQYF.

This clone was detected a few times. The chain combines TRBV10-3 with TRBJ1-2, with 7 bases identical to TRBD1. The CDR3 has 14 amino acids. The ends lost 6 bases at V and 8 bases at J; junction bases unmatched: 12. Per the germline V gene, CDR1 is ENHRY and CDR2 is SYGVKD. CDR3 in DNA: TGTGCCATCAGAACTGAGGGGGCCATAAGAGGCTACACCTTC. This encodes CAIRTEGAIRGYTF.

The V and J genes are TRBV29-1 and TRBJ1-2, with TRBD1 matching over 11 bases. Losses at the gene ends were 6 bases for V and 8 bases for J; bases not matched to a gene: 5. The germline gives CDR1 SQVTM, CDR2 ANQGSEA. CDR3 length: 12 residues. The CDR3 region has the DNA TGCAGCGTCGCCGGGACAGGGGGAGGCTACACCTTC. This sequence encodes CSVAGTGGGYTF.